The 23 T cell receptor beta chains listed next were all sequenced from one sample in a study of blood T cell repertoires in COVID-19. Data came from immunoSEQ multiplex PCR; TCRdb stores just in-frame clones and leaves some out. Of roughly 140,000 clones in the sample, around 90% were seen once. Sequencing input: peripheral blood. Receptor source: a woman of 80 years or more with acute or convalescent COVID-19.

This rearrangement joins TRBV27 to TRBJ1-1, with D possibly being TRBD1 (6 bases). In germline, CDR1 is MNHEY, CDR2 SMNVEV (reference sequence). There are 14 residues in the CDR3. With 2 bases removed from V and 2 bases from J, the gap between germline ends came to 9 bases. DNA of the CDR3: TGTGCCAGCAGTTTACACAGGGCAAACACTGAAGCTTTCTTT. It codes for CASSLHRANTEAFF.

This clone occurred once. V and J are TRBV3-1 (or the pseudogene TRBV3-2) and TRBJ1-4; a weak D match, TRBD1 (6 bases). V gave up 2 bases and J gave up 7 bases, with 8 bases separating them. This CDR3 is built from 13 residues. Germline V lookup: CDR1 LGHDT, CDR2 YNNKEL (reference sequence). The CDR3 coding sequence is TGTGCCAGCAGCCAAAGGGGGAGTGAAAAACTGTTTTTT. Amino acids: CASSQRGSEKLFF.

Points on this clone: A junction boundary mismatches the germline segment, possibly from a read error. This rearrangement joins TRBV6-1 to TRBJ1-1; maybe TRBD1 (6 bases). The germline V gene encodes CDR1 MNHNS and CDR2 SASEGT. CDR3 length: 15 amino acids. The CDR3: CASREGYQGYTEAFF. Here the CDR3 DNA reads TGTGCCAGCAGAGAAGGCTATCAGGGGTACACTGAAGCTTTCTTT.

The CDR3 DNA sequence: TGTGCCAGCGCGTTGTGGGGCACCCGCGACTACACCTTC. Residues: CASALWGTRDYTF. The V gene is TRBV2, the J gene TRBJ1-2, with D possibly being TRBD1 (5 bases). The CDR3 consists of 13 residues. V lost 8 bases, J lost 10 bases, and 20 bases lay in between. Germline lookup yields CDR1 SNHLY and CDR2 FYNNEI.

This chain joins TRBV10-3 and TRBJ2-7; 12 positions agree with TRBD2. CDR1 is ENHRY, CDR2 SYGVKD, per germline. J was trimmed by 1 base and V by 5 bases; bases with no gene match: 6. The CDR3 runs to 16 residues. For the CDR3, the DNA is TGTGCCATCAGTCCCGGACTAGCGGGGTCGTCCTACGAGCAGTACTTC. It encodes CAISPGLAGSSYEQYF.

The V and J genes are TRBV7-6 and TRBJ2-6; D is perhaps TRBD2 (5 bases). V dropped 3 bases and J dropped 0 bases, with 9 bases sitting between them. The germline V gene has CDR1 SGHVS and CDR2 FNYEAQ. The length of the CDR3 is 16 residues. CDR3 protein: CASSFYGVSGANVLTF. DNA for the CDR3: TGTGCCAGCAGCTTTTACGGGGTCTCTGGGGCCAACGTCCTGACTTTC.

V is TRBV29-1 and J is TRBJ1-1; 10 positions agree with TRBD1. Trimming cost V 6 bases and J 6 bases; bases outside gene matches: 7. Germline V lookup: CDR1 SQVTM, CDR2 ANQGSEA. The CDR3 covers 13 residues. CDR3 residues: CSVKTGGPSEAFF. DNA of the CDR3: TGCAGCGTGAAGACAGGGGGCCCTTCTGAAGCTTTCTTT. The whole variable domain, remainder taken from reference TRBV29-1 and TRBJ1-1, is SAVISQKPSRDICQRGTSLTIQCQVDSQVTMMFWYRQQPGQSLTLIATANQGSEATYESGFVIDKFPISRPNLTFSTLTVSNMSPEDSSIYLCSVKTGGPSEAFFGQGTRLTVV.

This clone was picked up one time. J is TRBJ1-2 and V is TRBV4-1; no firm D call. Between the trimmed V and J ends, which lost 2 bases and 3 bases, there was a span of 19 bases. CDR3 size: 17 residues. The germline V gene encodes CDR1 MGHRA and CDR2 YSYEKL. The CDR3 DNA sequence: TGCGCCAGCAGCCAACAGGTTAGCGCTTCCGTAGACTATGGCTACACCTTC. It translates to CASSQQVSASVDYGYTF.

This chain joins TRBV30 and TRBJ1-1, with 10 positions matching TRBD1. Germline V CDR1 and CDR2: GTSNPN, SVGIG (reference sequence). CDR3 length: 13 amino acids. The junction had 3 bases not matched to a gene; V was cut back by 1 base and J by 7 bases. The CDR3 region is CAWSGQGAYEAFF. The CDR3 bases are TGTGCCTGGAGTGGACAGGGGGCTTATGAAGCTTTCTTT.

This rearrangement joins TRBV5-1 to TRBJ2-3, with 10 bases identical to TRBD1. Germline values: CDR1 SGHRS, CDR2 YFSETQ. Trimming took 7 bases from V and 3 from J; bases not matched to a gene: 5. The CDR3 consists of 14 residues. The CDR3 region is CASARTGGTDTQYF. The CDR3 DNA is TGCGCCAGCGCTCGGACAGGGGGGACAGATACGCAGTATTTT.

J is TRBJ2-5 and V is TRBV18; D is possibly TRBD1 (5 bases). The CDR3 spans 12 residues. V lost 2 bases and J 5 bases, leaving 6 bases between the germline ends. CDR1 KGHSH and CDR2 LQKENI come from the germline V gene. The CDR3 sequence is CASSPSGETQYF. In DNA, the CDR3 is TGTGCCAGCTCACCATCAGGGGAGACCCAGTACTTC.

The CDR3 spells CASSSLRGSSYNEQFF. The CDR3, as DNA: TGTGCCAGCAGCTCTCTTCGGGGGAGCTCCTACAATGAGCAGTTCTTC. The genes are TRBV7-3 and TRBJ2-1; possible D gene TRBD2, 6 bases. Trimming shortened V by 4 bases and J by 0 bases, and 13 bases separated the two germline ends. The CDR3 has 16 amino acids. Germline V CDR1 and CDR2: SGHTA, FQGTGA.

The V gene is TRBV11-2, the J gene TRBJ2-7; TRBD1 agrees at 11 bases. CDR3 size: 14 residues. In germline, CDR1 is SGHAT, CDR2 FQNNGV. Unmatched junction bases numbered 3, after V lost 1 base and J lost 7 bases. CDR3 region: CASSLGTGGWEQYF. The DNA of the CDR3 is TGTGCCAGCAGCTTAGGGACAGGGGGCTGGGAGCAGTACTTC.

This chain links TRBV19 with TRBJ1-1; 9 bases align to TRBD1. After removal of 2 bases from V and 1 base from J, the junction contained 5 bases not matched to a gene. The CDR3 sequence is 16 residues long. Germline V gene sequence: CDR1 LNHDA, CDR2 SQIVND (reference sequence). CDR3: CASSILPGQGNTEAFF. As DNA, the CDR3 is TGTGCCAGTAGTATACTCCCGGGACAGGGGAACACTGAAGCTTTCTTT. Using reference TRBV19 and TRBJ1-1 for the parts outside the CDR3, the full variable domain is DGGITQSPKYLFRKEGQNVTLSCEQNLNHDAMYWYRQDPGQGLRLIYYSQIVNDFQKGDIAEGYSVSREKKESFPLTVTSAQKNPTAFYLCASSILPGQGNTEAFFGQGTRLTVV.

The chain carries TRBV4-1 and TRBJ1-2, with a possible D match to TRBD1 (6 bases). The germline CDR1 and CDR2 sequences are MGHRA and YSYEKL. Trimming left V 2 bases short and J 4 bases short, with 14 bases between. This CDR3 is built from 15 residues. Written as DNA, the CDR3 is TGCGCCAGCAGCCAAACCTCAGGGGTAGGCTATGGCTACACCTTC. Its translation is CASSQTSGVGYGYTF.

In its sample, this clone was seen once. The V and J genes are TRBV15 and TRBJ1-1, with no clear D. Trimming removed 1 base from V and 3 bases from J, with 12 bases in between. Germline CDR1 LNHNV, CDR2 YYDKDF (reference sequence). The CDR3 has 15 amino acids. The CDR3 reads CATSRVAKPDTEAFF. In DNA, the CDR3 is TGTGCCACCAGCAGAGTGGCCAAACCTGACACTGAAGCTTTCTTT.

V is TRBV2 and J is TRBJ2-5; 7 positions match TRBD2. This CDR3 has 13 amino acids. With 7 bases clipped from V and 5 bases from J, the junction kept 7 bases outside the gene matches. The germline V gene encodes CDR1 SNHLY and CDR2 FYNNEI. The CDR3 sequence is CASTIEGGETQYF. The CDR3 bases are TGTGCCAGCACGATCGAGGGAGGGGAGACCCAGTACTTC.

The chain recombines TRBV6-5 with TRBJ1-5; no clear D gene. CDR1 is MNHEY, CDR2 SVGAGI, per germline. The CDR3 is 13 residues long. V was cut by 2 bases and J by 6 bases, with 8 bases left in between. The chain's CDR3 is CASSYTIGQPQHF. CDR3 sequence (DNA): TGTGCCAGCAGTTACACTATAGGTCAGCCCCAGCATTTT.

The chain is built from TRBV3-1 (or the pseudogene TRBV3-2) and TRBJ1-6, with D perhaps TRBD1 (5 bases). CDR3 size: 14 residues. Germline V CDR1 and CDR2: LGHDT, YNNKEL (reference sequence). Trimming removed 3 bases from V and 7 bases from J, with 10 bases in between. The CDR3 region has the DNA TGTGCCAGCAGCCAGGCAGGGTCCAATTCACCCCTCCACTTT. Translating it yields CASSQAGSNSPLHF.

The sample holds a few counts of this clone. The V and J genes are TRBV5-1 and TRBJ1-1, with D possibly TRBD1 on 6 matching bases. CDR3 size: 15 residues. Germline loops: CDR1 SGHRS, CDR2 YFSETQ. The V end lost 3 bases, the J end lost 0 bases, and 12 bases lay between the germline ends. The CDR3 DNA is TGCGCCAGCAGCTCGAAAACAGGGATGAACACTGAAGCTTTCTTT. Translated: CASSSKTGMNTEAFF. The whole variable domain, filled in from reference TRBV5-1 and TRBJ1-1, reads KAGVTQTPRYLIKTRGQQVTLSCSPISGHRSVSWYQQTPGQGLQFLFEYFSETQRNKGNFPGRFSGRQFSNSRSEMNVSTLELGDSALYLCASSSKTGMNTEAFFGQGTRLTVV.

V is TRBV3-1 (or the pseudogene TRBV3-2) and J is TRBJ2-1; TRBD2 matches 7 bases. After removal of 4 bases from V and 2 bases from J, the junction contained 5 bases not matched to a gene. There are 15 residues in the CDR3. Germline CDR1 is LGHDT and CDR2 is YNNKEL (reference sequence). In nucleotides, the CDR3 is TGTGCCAGCAGCCCTGCTGGGGGGGCCTACAATGAGCAGTTCTTC. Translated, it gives CASSPAGGAYNEQFF.

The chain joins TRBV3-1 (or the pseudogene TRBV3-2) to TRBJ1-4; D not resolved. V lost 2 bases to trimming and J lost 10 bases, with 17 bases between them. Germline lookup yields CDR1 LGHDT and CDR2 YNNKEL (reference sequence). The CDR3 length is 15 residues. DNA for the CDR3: TGTGCCAGCAGCCAAATAAAAATGTCGGCGGTAAAACTGTTTTTT. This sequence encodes CASSQIKMSAVKLFF.

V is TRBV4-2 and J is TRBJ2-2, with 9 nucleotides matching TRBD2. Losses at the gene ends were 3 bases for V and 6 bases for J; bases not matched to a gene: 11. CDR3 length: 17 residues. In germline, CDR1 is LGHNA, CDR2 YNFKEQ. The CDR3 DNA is TGTGCCAGCAGCCAGGTCGAAGGCGGGGGGGCCTCCGGGGAGCTGTTTTTT. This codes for CASSQVEGGGASGELFF.